This T cell receptor beta chain was profiled in a study of tumor-infiltrating lymphocytes in oesophageal squamous cell carcinoma. TCRdb re-derived calls from the PCR reads in MiXCR, one entry per CDR3 protein. Among about 13,000 distinct CDR3 sequences listed, roughly 51% were seen once. The CDR3 has 9 residues if both end residues are counted. Germline CDR1 reads LGHNA; CDR2 reads YNFKEQ. As concerns this clonotype: Likely a read error: the CDR3 ends without its conserved phenylalanine or tryptophan. The DNA is left out, because the CDR3 cannot be placed on it with certainty; the CDR3 is given as TCRdb lists it.

The material sequenced was esophageal tumor tissue. V and J are TRBV4-2 and TRBJ1-6; the table's D call, TRBD1, was not checked against the DNA. The source of this sequence is a male donor with esophageal squamous cell carcinoma. The CDR3 is CASSQDPGQ.